These 28 T cell receptor beta chains originate from one sample sequenced in a study of shared clonotypes between healthy human individuals (dated by TCRdb to about 2020). Receptor libraries were prepared by the immunoSEQ multiplex PCR assay. The immuneACCESS repertoire file appears here via TCRdb, limited to in-frame rearrangements. These files lack a portion of the clones; in checked studies, under half of the deficit traces to unresolved V genes, and the cause of the others is not known. Here the sample has about 1.1 million clones; 70% to 85% occur a single time. Together, the top ten hold approximately 0.9% of the sample. Sequenced sample: memory CD4+ T cells from PBMCs. Reading the label with the study, this specimen's cell subset or site is: CD45RA-negative fraction. Receptor source: a man aged 18 to 30 in good health. Some clones in this sample may be carry-over from other donors' samples.

The CDR3 coding sequence is TGCGCCAGCAGCCGAACACACGGTCTTTCGGACTCACCCCTCCACTTT. Its protein product is CASSRTHGLSDSPLHF. The chain employs TRBV4-1 and TRBJ1-6; no clear D gene. V lost 4 bases and J 10 bases, leaving 20 bases between the germline ends. The CDR3 consists of 16 residues. Germline V gene data show CDR1 as MGHRA and CDR2 as YSYEKL.

This clone was found a few times. The same CDR3 can be traced to other DNA sequences in this sample. The chain carries TRBV30 and TRBJ2-3, with unresolved D. The CDR3 has 12 amino acids. V shed 3 bases and J shed 0 bases, with 4 bases lying between them. From germline, CDR1 is GTSNPN and CDR2 SVGIG (reference sequence). Here the CDR3 DNA reads TGTGCCTGGAGCGGGAGCACAGATACGCAGTATTTT. Its translation: CAWSGSTDTQYF.

This chain links TRBV27 with TRBJ2-3; D gene ambiguous. Germline V gives CDR1 MNHEY, CDR2 SMNVEV (reference sequence). The CDR3 has 13 residues. V was cut by 6 bases and J by 6 bases, with 13 bases left in between. CDR3 DNA: TGTGCCAGCAGACGACGGTCCGTGGATACGCAGTATTTT. Translated: CASRRRSVDTQYF.

The chain joins TRBV7-9 to TRBJ2-5; TRBD2 matches 13 bases. Germline V gives CDR1 SEHNR, CDR2 FQNEAQ (reference sequence). The CDR3 consists of 16 residues. V was clipped by 4 bases and J by 11 bases; unmatched bases: 13. The DNA for the CDR3 is TGTGCCAGCAGCTCGGGACTAGCGGGACCTACCTTGAAGCAGTACTTC. It encodes CASSSGLAGPTLKQYF.

The rearrangement uses TRBV4-1 and TRBJ1-3; D call uncertain. CDR3 length equals 13 residues. V was pared by 0 bases and J by 4 bases, with 4 bases between. Germline CDR1 MGHRA, CDR2 YSYEKL. Written as DNA, the CDR3 is TGCGCCAGCAGCCAAGAAGTAGGAAACACCATATATTTT. Amino acid sequence: CASSQEVGNTIYF.

The chain employs TRBV2 and TRBJ1-5, with a weak D call TRBD1 (5 bases). The CDR3 length is 15 residues. V dropped 2 bases and J dropped 2 bases, with 10 bases sitting between them. In germline, CDR1 is SNHLY, CDR2 FYNNEI. The CDR3, as DNA: TGTGCCAGCAGTGAACCACAGACAGGCAATCAGCCCCAGCATTTT. This encodes CASSEPQTGNQPQHF.

This clone was counted between two and nine times. The chain recombines TRBV9 with TRBJ2-5, with 7 bases lining up with TRBD2. Germline V CDR1 and CDR2: SGDLS, YYNGEE. The CDR3 loop spans 19 amino acids. With 0 bases clipped from V and 0 bases from J, the junction kept 14 bases outside the gene matches. This CDR3 is CASSVGFGWEGSHQETQYF. DNA of the CDR3: TGTGCCAGCAGCGTAGGATTTGGGTGGGAGGGATCCCACCAAGAGACCCAGTACTTC.

This clone appeared many times. The chain carries TRBV5-1 and TRBJ2-3, with D perhaps TRBD2 (6 bases). CDR3 length: 15 residues. Trimming cost V 1 base and J 6 bases, with 15 bases left between them. Germline V gives CDR1 SGHRS, CDR2 YFSETQ. Here the CDR3 reads CASSLQAAGGDTQYF. CDR3 bases: TGCGCCAGCAGCTTGCAAGCAGCTGGGGGGGATACGCAGTATTTT.

The gene calls are TRBV7-3 and TRBJ1-1; maybe TRBD1 (6 bases). This CDR3 has 13 residues. Trimming pared 1 base from V and 10 bases from J, leaving 13 bases between. Looked up from germline, CDR1 is SGHTA and CDR2 is FQGTGA. CDR3 amino acids: CASSLRGQEPAFF. The CDR3 DNA reads as TGTGCCAGCAGCTTAAGGGGGCAGGAGCCAGCTTTCTTT.

The V and J genes are TRBV11-2 and TRBJ1-1; no clear D gene. The germline V and J ends were trimmed by 5 bases and 0 bases, with 10 bases remaining between them. Germline assignment: CDR1 SGHAT and CDR2 FQNNGV. The CDR3 has 14 residues. The CDR3 spells CASSPGSLNTEAFF. CDR3 DNA sequence: TGTGCCAGCAGCCCTGGGAGCTTGAACACTGAAGCTTTCTTT.

V usage is TRBV7-3 and J usage is TRBJ2-5, with D tentatively TRBD2 (6 bases). Trimming shortened V by 2 bases and J by 2 bases, and 12 bases separated the two germline ends. The CDR3 is made up of 15 amino acids. Germline V CDR1 and CDR2: SGHTA, FQGTGA. The CDR3 sequence: CASSLYAGRQETQYF. The CDR3 coding sequence is TGTGCCAGCAGCTTATATGCAGGGAGGCAAGAGACCCAGTACTTC.

This chain uses TRBV28 with TRBJ1-3, with TRBD1 identical over 10 bases. CDR3 size: 16 residues. The V and J ends lost 4 bases and 2 bases, in that order; junction bases with no gene match: 5. Looked up from germline, CDR1 is MDHEN and CDR2 is SYDVKM. The chain's CDR3 is CASSSSGTGAGNTIYF. CDR3 sequence (DNA): TGTGCCAGCAGTTCCTCCGGGACAGGGGCTGGAAACACCATATATTTT.

The rearrangement uses TRBV11-2 and TRBJ2-5; the D is unclear. The CDR3 has 13 residues. In germline, CDR1 is SGHAT, CDR2 FQNNGV. The germline V and J ends were trimmed by 1 base and 5 bases, with 8 bases remaining between them. For the CDR3, the DNA is TGTGCCAGCAGCTTAGGCTTCGCGGAGACCCAGTACTTC. This encodes CASSLGFAETQYF.

The V gene is TRBV18, the J gene TRBJ2-7; D is ambiguous. Trimming cost V 6 bases and J 0 bases, with 12 bases left between them. The CDR3 contains 14 residues. Germline V gives CDR1 KGHSH, CDR2 LQKENI. The chain's CDR3 is CASSSPSDSYEQYF. CDR3 DNA: TGTGCCAGCTCGTCCCCCTCCGACTCCTACGAGCAGTACTTC.

The chain recombines TRBV6-6 with TRBJ2-1; TRBD2 is a possible D gene (6 bases). CDR1 and CDR2 (germline): MNHNY, SVGAGI (reference sequence). V shed 5 bases and J shed 14 bases, with 16 bases lying between them. The length of the CDR3 is 12 residues. As DNA, the CDR3 is TGTGCCAGCAGTCCATATGGGGGGAAGGAGTTCTTC. This codes for CASSPYGGKEFF.

The J gene is TRBJ1-2, the V gene TRBV6-5; D is perhaps TRBD1 (6 bases). Germline V lookup: CDR1 MNHEY, CDR2 SVGAGI. The CDR3 consists of 14 residues. With 5 bases removed from V and 5 bases from J, the gap between germline ends came to 15 bases. CDR3 amino acids: CASSGTTTWYGYTF. The CDR3 DNA follows: TGTGCCAGCAGTGGGACAACTACATGGTATGGCTACACCTTC.

This clone was counted a few times. The chain is built from TRBV29-1 and TRBJ1-1; TRBD1 aligns across 7 bases. The V and J ends lost 7 bases and 1 base, in that order; junction bases with no gene match: 6. CDR1 and CDR2 from the germline V gene are SQVTM and ANQGSEA. The CDR3 runs to 13 residues. The CDR3 loop is CSGLRGQNTEAFF. DNA of the CDR3: TGCAGCGGATTAAGGGGGCAGAACACTGAAGCTTTCTTT.

This chain uses TRBV7-9 with TRBJ1-1; D not resolved. The CDR3 is made up of 14 amino acids. Trimming left V 2 bases short and J 1 base short, with 8 bases between. Germline V gene sequence: CDR1 SEHNR, CDR2 FQNEAQ (reference sequence). CDR3 sequence: CASSLRTKNTEAFF. CDR3 sequence (DNA): TGTGCCAGCAGCTTACGGACCAAGAACACTGAAGCTTTCTTT.

The chain employs TRBV2 and TRBJ2-3; 9 bases map to TRBD1. Germline loops: CDR1 SNHLY, CDR2 FYNNEI. V was pared by 6 bases and J by 2 bases, with 9 bases of the junction left unmatched. This CDR3 is built from 16 residues. The CDR3 reads CASRERTGVPTDTQYF. The CDR3 nucleotides are TGTGCCAGCAGGGAAAGGACAGGGGTCCCCACAGATACGCAGTATTTT.

The chain links TRBV4-2 to TRBJ2-7; tentative D call: TRBD2 (6 bases). V was shortened by 3 bases and J by 13 bases, with 16 bases between the two germline ends. Germline lookup yields CDR1 LGHNA and CDR2 YNFKEQ. The CDR3 has 12 residues. The DNA for the CDR3 is TGTGCCAGCAGCCATTTAGCGGATCTGGTATACTTC. As protein: CASSHLADLVYF.

The chain combines TRBV28 with TRBJ2-2, with 8 bases fitting TRBD2. With 4 bases clipped from V and 0 bases from J, the junction kept 13 bases outside the gene matches. The CDR3 is made up of 19 amino acids. Germline loops: CDR1 MDHEN, CDR2 SYDVKM. Here the CDR3 DNA reads TGTGCCAGCAGTTCCCCTTTAGGCGGGAGGACGGCGAACACCGGGGAGCTGTTTTTT. As protein: CASSSPLGGRTANTGELFF.

The rearrangement links TRBV5-1 to TRBJ1-4; TRBD1 matches at 8 bases. Germline V gene data show CDR1 as SGHRS and CDR2 as YFSETQ. The CDR3 has 17 amino acids. Trimming at V came to 4 bases and at J to 7 bases, leaving 15 bases not matched to a gene. CDR3 protein: CASSLTGDSVYGEKLFF. In DNA, the CDR3 is TGCGCCAGCAGCCTGACAGGGGATAGTGTTTACGGTGAAAAACTGTTTTTT.

This clone was counted once. The genes are TRBV19 and TRBJ1-4; TRBD1 agrees at 7 bases. The CDR3 covers 14 residues. Germline loops: CDR1 LNHDA, CDR2 SQIVND (reference sequence). Unmatched junction bases numbered 8, after V lost 5 bases and J lost 8 bases. In nucleotides, the CDR3 is TGTGCCAGTAGTCTGACAGGGAGTGAAGAAAAACTGTTTTTT. It is translated as CASSLTGSEEKLFF.

This clone was detected only once. The chain has TRBV27 and TRBJ2-3; D possibly corresponds to TRBD2 (6 bases). CDR3 length: 14 residues. The V end was cut by 8 bases, the J end by 5 bases, with 17 bases between. In germline, CDR1 is MNHEY, CDR2 SMNVEV (reference sequence). The CDR3 region is CASRGMGRGDTQYF. CDR3 nucleotides: TGTGCCAGCCGAGGAATGGGGCGGGGAGATACGCAGTATTTT.

Concerning this clone: In the same sample, other DNA sequences code for this CDR3. This rearrangement joins TRBV28 to TRBJ2-3; D possibly uses TRBD1 or TRBD2 (5 bases each). Trimming removed 6 bases from V and 3 bases from J, with 10 bases in between. Germline V gives CDR1 MDHEN, CDR2 SYDVKM. The CDR3 totals 13 residues. CDR3 in amino acids: CASSPGGTDTQYF. CDR3 DNA: TGTGCCAGCAGCCCTGGGGGTACAGATACGCAGTATTTT.

The chain joins TRBV19 to TRBJ2-2, with 8 bases fitting TRBD1. CDR3 length equals 15 residues. CDR1 LNHDA and CDR2 SQIVND come from the germline V gene (reference sequence). The ends lost 9 bases at V and 8 bases at J; junction bases unmatched: 14. DNA of the CDR3: TGTGCCAGCAAAACGGGACAGGCTTTCTCGGGGGAGCTGTTTTTT. This gives the protein CASKTGQAFSGELFF.

This rearrangement joins TRBV20-1 to TRBJ2-1; 9 nucleotides line up with TRBD2. The CDR3 length is 11 residues. J lost 10 bases, V lost 4 bases, and 2 bases had no gene match. Germline assignment: CDR1 DFQATT and CDR2 SNEGSKA (reference sequence). CDR3 protein: CSATSGAEQFF. As DNA, the CDR3 is TGCAGTGCTACTAGCGGGGCCGAGCAGTTCTTC.

The chain employs TRBV5-1 and TRBJ2-7; D call uncertain. With 2 bases removed from V and 7 bases from J, the gap between germline ends came to 16 bases. The CDR3 totals 14 residues. Germline V gene lookup returns CDR1 SGHRS and CDR2 YFSETQ. CDR3 DNA sequence: TGCGCCAGCAGCTTAACGGGCTCCTCCTTAGAGCAGTACTTC. This sequence encodes CASSLTGSSLEQYF.